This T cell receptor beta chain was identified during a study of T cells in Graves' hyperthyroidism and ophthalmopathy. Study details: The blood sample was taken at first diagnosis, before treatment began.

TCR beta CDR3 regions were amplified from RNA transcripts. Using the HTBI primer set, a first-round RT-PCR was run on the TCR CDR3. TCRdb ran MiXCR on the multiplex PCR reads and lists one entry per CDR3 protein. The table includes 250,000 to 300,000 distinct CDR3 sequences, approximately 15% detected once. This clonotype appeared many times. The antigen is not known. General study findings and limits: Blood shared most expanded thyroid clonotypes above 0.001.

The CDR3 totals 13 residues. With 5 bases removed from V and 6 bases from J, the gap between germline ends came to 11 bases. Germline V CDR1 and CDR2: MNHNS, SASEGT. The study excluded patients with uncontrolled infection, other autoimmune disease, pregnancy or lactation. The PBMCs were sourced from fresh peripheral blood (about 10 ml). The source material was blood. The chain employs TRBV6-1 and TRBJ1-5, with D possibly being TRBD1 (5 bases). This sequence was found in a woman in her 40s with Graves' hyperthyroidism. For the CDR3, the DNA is TGTGCCAGCAGTTTAACGGGGACTCAGCCCCAGCATTTT. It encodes CASSLTGTQPQHF.